Listed below are T cell receptor beta chains from one sample, sequenced in a study of T cell responses to AZD1222 COVID-19 vaccine. The repertoire was sequenced with immunoSEQ multiplex PCR; TCRdb's copy has only in-frame clones and lacks some. The sample has about 90,000 clones; roughly 90% are singletons. Sample: peripheral blood, taken 28 days after the second AZD1222 dose. The receptors shown here come from an adult who received the AZD1222 COVID-19 vaccine. Each CDR3 is given with its conserved first and last residue. Each record gives: V gene, CDR3 length, J gene, D gene, CDR3 protein. A D gene is named only where the DNA matches it firmly.

>TRBV11-1|15|TRBJ1-2|TRBD1
CASSSETGGARGYTF
>TRBV29-1|12|TRBJ1-1|TRBD1
CSVGRQGTEAFF
>TRBV30|14|TRBJ1-2|TRBD1
CAWILGQGNYGYTF
>TRBV6-5|13|TRBJ2-7|-
CASSPGAYYEQYF
>TRBV5-6|11|TRBJ1-1|-
CASRRNTEAFF
>TRBV5-6|13|TRBJ1-1|TRBD1
CASSGQANTEAFF
>TRBV7-6|18|TRBJ1-5|-
CASSLFPGLGMDNQPQHF
>TRBV3-1/TRBV3-2|15|TRBJ1-2|-
CASSQDLRETRGYTF
>TRBV28|14|TRBJ1-1|-
CASSLGGGDTEAFF
>TRBV6-4|14|TRBJ1-1|TRBD1
CASSQRQGATEAFF
>TRBV5-1|16|TRBJ1-1|-
CASSLGPRLVSTEAFF
>TRBV6-2/TRBV6-3|13|TRBJ1-2|-
CASSYSTGYGYTF
>TRBV7-9|17|TRBJ1-4|-
CASSFMGTGTHNEKLFF
>TRBV5-6|14|TRBJ1-2|TRBD1
CASSLEQGAYGYTF
>TRBV21-1|17|TRBJ2-2|-
CASSNTSGVEGTGELFF
>TRBV10-3|17|TRBJ2-7|TRBD2
CAISAASAGGSSYEQYF
>TRBV5-1|15|TRBJ1-3|-
CASSSQGDAGNTIYF
>TRBV5-1|13|TRBJ1-5|-
CASSRGSNQPQHF
>TRBV27|14|TRBJ1-1|-
CASSSRGVDTEAFF
>TRBV5-5|12|TRBJ1-2|TRBD1
CASDRDSYGYTF
>TRBV4-2|13|TRBJ1-1|-
CASSQEGQLEAFF
>TRBV12-3/TRBV12-4|11|TRBJ2-1|-
CASTRFNEQFF